The present TCR beta chain was sequenced within a study of blood T cell repertoires in COVID-19. Turning to the study itself: Acute and convalescent COVID-19 specimens originated in the United States, Italy and Spain. Nucleic acid was either cDNA or gDNA, and it came from T cells, B-cell-depleted T cells, or PBMCs.

Participants' own reports of clinical history determined their cohort assignment. Donors in Cohort 3 who had recovered were those with two negative PCRs, healthcare professional clearance, or resolution of their symptoms. Sequencing was performed with immunoSEQ multiplex PCR; in TCRdb, only in-frame clones are kept and a portion is missing. The table shows 150,000 to 200,000 clones, with roughly 88% occurring only once. Germline V gene sequence: CDR1 SEHNR, CDR2 FQNEAQ (reference sequence). This CDR3 has 15 residues. The V end was cut by 0 bases, the J end by 5 bases, with 14 bases between. The chain joins TRBV7-9 to TRBJ2-7; perhaps TRBD1 as D (6 bases). The source material was PBMCs or T cells enriched from blood (not recorded which). The origin of this receptor is a young woman who had recovered from COVID-19. The CDR3 coding sequence is TGTGCCAGCAGCTTAGCGCGTGTTCCAGGGGACGAGCAGTACTTC. It yields the protein CASSLARVPGDEQYF.